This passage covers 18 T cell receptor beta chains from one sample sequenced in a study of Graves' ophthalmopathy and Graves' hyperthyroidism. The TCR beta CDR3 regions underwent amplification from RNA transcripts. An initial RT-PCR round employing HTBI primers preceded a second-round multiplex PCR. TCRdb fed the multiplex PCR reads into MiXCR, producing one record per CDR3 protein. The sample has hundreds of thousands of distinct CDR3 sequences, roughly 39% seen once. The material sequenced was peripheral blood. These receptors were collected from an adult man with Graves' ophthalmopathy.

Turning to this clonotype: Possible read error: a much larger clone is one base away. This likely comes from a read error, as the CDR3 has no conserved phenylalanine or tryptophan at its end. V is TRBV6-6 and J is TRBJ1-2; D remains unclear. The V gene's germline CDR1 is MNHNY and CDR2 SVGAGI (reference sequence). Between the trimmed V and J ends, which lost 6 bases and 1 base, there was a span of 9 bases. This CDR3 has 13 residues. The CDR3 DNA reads TGTGCCAGCAGGGTAGAGGGTAACTATGGCTACACCCTC. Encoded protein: CASRVEGNYGYTL.

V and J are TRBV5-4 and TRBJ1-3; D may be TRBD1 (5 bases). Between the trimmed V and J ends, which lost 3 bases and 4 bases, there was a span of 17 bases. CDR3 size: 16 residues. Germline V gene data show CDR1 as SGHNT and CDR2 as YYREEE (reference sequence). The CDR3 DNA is TGTGCCAGCAGCTACGATGGGGACGGCGGAGGAAACACCATATATTTT. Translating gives CASSYDGDGGGNTIYF.

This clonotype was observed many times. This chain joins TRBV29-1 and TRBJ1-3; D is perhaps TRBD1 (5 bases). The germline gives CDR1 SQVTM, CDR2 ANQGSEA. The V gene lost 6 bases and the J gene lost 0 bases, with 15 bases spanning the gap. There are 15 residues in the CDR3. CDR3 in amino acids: CSVDFDGTSGNTIYF. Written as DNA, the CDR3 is TGCAGCGTGGATTTTGACGGGACCTCTGGAAACACCATATATTTT. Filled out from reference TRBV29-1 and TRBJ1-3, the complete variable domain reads SAVISQKPSRDICQRGTSLTIQCQVDSQVTMMFWYRQQPGQSLTLIATANQGSEATYESGFVIDKFPISRPNLTFSTLTVSNMSPEDSSIYLCSVDFDGTSGNTIYFGEGSWLTVV.

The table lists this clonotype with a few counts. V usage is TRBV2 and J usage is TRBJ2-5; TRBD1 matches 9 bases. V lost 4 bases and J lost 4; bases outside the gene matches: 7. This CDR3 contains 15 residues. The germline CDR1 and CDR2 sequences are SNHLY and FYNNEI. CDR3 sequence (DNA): TGTGCCAGCAGTGGACCGGGACAGGGATCAGAGACCCAGTACTTC. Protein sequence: CASSGPGQGSETQYF.

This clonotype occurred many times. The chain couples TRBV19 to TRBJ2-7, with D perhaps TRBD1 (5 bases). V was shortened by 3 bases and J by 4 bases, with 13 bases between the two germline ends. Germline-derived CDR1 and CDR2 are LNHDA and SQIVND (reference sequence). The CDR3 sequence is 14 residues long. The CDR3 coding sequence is TGTGCCAGTAGTATGGGGCAGGGTCCTTACGAGCAGTACTTC. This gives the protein CASSMGQGPYEQYF.

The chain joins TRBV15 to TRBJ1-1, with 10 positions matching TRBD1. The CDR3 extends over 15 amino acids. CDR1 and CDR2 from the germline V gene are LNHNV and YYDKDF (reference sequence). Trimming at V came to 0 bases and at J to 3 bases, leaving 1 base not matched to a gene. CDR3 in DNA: TGTGCCACCAGCAGAGACGGGACAGGGGACACTGAAGCTTTCTTT. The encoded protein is CATSRDGTGDTEAFF.

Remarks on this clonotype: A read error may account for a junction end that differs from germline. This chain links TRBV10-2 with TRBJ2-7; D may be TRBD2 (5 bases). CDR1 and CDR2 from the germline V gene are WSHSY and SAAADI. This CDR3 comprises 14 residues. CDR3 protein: CASRDRGASYEQYF. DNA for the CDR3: TGTGCCAGCAGAGACCGGGGAGCGTCCTACGAGCAGTACTTC.

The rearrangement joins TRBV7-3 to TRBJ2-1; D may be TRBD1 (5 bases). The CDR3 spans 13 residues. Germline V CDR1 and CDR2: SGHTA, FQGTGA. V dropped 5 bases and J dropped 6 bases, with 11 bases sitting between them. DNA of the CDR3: TGTGCCAGCAGCCTCGACAGTTTCAATGAGCAGTTCTTC. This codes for CASSLDSFNEQFF.

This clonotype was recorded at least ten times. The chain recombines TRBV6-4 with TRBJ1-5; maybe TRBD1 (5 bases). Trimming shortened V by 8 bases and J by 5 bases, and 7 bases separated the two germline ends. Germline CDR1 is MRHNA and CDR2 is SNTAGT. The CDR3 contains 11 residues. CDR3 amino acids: CASLGDQPQHF. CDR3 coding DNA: TGTGCCAGCTTGGGGGATCAGCCCCAGCATTTT.

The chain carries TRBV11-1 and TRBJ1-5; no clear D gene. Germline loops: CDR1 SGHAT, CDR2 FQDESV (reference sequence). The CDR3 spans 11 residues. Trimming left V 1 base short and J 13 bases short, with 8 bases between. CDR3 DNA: TGTGCCAGCAGCTTAGTCGGGCCACAGCATTTT. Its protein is CASSLVGPQHF. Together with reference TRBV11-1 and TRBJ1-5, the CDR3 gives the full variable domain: EAEVAQSPRYKITEKSQAVAFWCDPISGHATLYWYRQILGQGPELLVQFQDESVVDDSQLPKDRFSAERLKGVDSTLKIQPAELGDSAMYLCASSLVGPQHFGDGTRLSIL.

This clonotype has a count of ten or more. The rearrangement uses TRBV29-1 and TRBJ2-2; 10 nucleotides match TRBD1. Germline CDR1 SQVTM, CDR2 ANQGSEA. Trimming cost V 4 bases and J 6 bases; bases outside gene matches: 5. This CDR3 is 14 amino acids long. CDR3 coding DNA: TGCAGCGTTGCCGGGACAGGGGTGTCCGGGGAGCTGTTTTTT. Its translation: CSVAGTGVSGELFF.

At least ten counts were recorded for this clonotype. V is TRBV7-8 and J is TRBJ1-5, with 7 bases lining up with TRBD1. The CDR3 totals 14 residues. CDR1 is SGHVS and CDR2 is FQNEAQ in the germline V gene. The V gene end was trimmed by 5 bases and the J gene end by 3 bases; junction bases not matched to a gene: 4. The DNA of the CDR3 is TGTGCCAGCAGCATTGGACAGGCCAATCAGCCCCAGCATTTT. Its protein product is CASSIGQANQPQHF.

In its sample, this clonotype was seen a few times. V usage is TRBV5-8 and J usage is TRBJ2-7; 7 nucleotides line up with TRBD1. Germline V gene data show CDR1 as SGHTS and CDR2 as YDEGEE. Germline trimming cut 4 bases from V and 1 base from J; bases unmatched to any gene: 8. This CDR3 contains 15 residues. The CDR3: CASSPNRGSSYEQYF. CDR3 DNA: TGTGCCAGCAGCCCTAACAGGGGTTCTTCCTACGAGCAGTACTTC.

CDR3 sequence reads: CASSSEGVLETQYF. DNA for the CDR3: TGTGCCAGCAGTTCTGAGGGGGTGTTGGAGACCCAGTACTTC. This chain uses TRBV7-3 with TRBJ2-5; a possible D gene is TRBD1 (6 bases). This CDR3 region has 14 residues. The germline V gene encodes CDR1 SGHTA and CDR2 FQGTGA. Trimming took off 6 bases at V and 5 bases at J, with 16 bases between the two ends.

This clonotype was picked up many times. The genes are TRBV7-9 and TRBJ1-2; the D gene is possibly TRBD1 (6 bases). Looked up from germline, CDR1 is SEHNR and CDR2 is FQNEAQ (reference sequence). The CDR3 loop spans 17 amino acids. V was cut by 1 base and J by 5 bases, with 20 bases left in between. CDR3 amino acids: CASSLGPGATVKYGYTF. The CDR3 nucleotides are TGTGCCAGCAGCTTAGGGCCGGGGGCGACCGTAAAGTATGGCTACACCTTC.

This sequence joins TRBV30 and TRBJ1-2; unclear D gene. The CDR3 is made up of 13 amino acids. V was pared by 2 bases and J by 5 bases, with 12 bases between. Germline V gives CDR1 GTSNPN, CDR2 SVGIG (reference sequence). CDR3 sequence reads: CAWSRQVLYGYTF. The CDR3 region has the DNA TGTGCCTGGAGTCGGCAGGTTCTATATGGCTACACCTTC.

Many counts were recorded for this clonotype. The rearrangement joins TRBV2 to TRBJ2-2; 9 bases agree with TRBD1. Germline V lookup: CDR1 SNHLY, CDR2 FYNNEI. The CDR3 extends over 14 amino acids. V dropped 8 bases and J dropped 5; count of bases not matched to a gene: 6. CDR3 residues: CASGPGQGTGELFF. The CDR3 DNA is TGTGCCAGCGGCCCGGGACAGGGAACCGGGGAGCTGTTTTTT.

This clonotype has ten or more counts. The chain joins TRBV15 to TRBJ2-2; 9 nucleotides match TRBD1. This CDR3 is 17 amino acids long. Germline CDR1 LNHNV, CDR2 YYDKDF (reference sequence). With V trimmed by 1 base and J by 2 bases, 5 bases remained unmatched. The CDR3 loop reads CATSRGWDRDNTGELFF. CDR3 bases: TGTGCCACCAGCAGAGGTTGGGACAGGGACAACACCGGGGAGCTGTTTTTT.